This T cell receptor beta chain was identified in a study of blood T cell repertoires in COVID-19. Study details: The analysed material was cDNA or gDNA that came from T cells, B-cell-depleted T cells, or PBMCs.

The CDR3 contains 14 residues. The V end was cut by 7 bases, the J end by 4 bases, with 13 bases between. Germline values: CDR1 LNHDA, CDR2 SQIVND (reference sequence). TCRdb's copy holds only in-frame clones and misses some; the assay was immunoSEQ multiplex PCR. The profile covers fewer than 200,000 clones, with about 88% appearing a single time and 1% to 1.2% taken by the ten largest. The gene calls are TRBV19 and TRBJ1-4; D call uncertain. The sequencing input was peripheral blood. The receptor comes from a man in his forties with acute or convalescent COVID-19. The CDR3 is CASTRYSLNEKLFF. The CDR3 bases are TGTGCCAGTACCCGCTACAGTCTTAATGAAAAACTGTTTTTT.